This T cell receptor beta chain was sequenced for a study of blood T cell repertoires in COVID-19. Study-level background: Donors in the United States, Italy and Spain gave samples during acute or convalescent COVID-19.

This CDR3 has 13 amino acids. Trimming stripped 0 bases from V and 9 bases from J, with 8 bases between. Germline loops: CDR1 KGHDR, CDR2 SFDVKD. This clone was counted ten times or more. The table came from immunoSEQ multiplex PCR; TCRdb's copy has only in-frame clones and leaves some out. The sample records roughly 120,000 clones, 70% to 85% being singletons. The sample comprised peripheral blood. The source of this sequence is a human donor with acute or convalescent COVID-19. The donor label of this sample is uncertain. The chain is built from TRBV24-1 and TRBJ2-1; D unresolved. CDR3 nucleotide sequence: TGTGCCACCAGTGATTTGCTTTGGCCTGAGCAGTTCTTC. Its translation: CATSDLLWPEQFF.